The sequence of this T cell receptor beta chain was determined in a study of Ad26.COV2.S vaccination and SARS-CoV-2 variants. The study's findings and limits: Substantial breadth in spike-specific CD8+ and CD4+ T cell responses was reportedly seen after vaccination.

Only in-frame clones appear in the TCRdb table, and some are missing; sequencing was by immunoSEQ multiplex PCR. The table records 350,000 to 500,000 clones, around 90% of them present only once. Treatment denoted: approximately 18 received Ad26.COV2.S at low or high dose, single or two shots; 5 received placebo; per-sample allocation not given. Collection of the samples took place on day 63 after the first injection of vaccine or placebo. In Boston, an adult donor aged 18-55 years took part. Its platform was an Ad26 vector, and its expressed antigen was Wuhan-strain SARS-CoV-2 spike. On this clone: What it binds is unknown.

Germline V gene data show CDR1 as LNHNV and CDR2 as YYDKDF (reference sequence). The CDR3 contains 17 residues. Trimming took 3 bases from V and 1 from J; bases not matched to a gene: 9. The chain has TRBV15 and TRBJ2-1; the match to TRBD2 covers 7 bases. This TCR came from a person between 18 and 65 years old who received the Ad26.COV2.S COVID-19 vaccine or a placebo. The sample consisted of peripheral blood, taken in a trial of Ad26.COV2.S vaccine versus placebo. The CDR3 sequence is CATSRNQRGASYNEQFF. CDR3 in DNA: TGTGCCACCAGCAGGAATCAGCGGGGCGCTTCCTACAATGAGCAGTTCTTC.